This T cell receptor (beta chain) was identified in a study of OX40 agonist ivuxolimab in advanced cancers. Study-wide points: Among some nonresponders, normalized T-cell clonal expansion was also low.

The repertoire was sequenced with immunoSEQ multiplex PCR; TCRdb's copy has only in-frame clones and lacks some. This sample yields about 29,000 clones, of which roughly 91% are seen a single time; 9.4% belongs to the top ten. The CDR3 runs to 12 residues. Germline values: CDR1 MNHEY, CDR2 SVGAGI. V gave up 8 bases and J gave up 4 bases, with 10 bases separating them. About this clone itself: The antigen remains undetermined.

This clonotype was sampled from an adult with an advanced solid tumor such as melanoma, head and neck, liver or kidney cancer. V is TRBV6-5 and J is TRBJ2-3; TRBD1 might be the D (5 bases). The sequenced sample was CD4+ or CD8+ T cells sorted from blood, obtained in a trial of the OX40 agonist ivuxolimab. CDR3 sequence (DNA): TGTGCCAGCTACCAGGGCCCAGATACGCAGTATTTT. As protein: CASYQGPDTQYF.